These 9 T cell receptor beta chains were sequenced from one sample in a study of blood T cell repertoires in COVID-19. Sequenced by immunoSEQ multiplex PCR; TCRdb stores in-frame clones only, minus some. The top ten hold less than 4.5% of the sample, which has tens of thousands of clones, roughly 90% seen once. The sequenced material came from peripheral blood. These receptors were obtained from a man aged 50 to 60 with active COVID-19.

This clone was picked up one time. The V gene is TRBV18, the J gene TRBJ2-2; possibly TRBD1 for D (5 bases). Germline CDR1 and CDR2: KGHSH and LQKENI. Trimming removed 2 bases at V and 1 base at J, with 11 bases between. The CDR3 consists of 16 residues. Written as DNA, the CDR3 is TGTGCCAGCTCACCAGTTGGTACAGGGAACACCGGGGAGCTGTTTTTT. Protein product: CASSPVGTGNTGELFF.

The chain employs TRBV6-6 and TRBJ1-3; D remains unclear. The CDR3 totals 17 residues. Germline lookup yields CDR1 MNHNY and CDR2 SVGAGI (reference sequence). Trimming took 5 bases from V and 0 from J, leaving 17 bases between them. The CDR3 DNA is TGTGCCAGCAGTCGACTTAGTGGAGGGAGCTCTGGAAACACCATATATTTT. It encodes CASSRLSGGSSGNTIYF.

The rearrangement joins TRBV7-3 to TRBJ2-1, with D possibly TRBD1 on 6 matching bases. V was shortened by 3 bases and J by 11 bases, with 8 bases between the two germline ends. Germline V gene sequence: CDR1 SGHTA, CDR2 FQGTGA. The CDR3 has 11 residues. The CDR3 region is CASSFGDKQFF. The CDR3 DNA is TGTGCCAGCAGCTTCGGGGACAAGCAGTTCTTC.

This chain connects TRBV6-6 to TRBJ2-3; D remains unclear. The CDR3 has 13 amino acids. Looked up from germline, CDR1 is MNHNY and CDR2 is SVGAGI (reference sequence). The V end lost 6 bases, the J end lost 2 bases, and 9 bases lay between the germline ends. In DNA form, the CDR3 reads TGTGCCAGCAGACTTTTGAACACAGATACGCAGTATTTT. Translating it yields CASRLLNTDTQYF.

The V gene is TRBV4-2, the J gene TRBJ2-7; TRBD1 matches at 12 bases. The germline V gene has CDR1 LGHNA and CDR2 YNFKEQ. With V trimmed by 3 bases and J by 7 bases, 7 bases remained unmatched. The CDR3 consists of 15 residues. CDR3 loop: CASSHPGQGAGEQYF. The CDR3 DNA sequence: TGTGCCAGCAGCCATCCGGGACAGGGGGCCGGTGAGCAGTACTTC.

The chain uses TRBV6-1 and TRBJ1-2; tentatively, D is TRBD1 (6 bases). Trimming removed 3 bases at V and 2 bases at J, with 22 bases between. This CDR3 comprises 18 residues. The germline V gene encodes CDR1 MNHNS and CDR2 SASEGT. The CDR3 DNA reads TGTGCCAGCAGTGACTTACCCCTAGTGGGGGCAAAGAACTATGGCTACACCTTC. It translates to CASSDLPLVGAKNYGYTF.

The gene calls are TRBV5-1 and TRBJ1-1; TRBD1 matches at 7 bases. After removal of 4 bases from V and 4 bases from J, the junction contained 4 bases not matched to a gene. Germline CDR1 SGHRS, CDR2 YFSETQ. CDR3 length: 13 residues. The CDR3 DNA sequence: TGCGCCAGCAGCAAGGGACAGTTCACTGAAGCTTTCTTT. As protein: CASSKGQFTEAFF.

The count of this clone is one. The rearrangement links TRBV5-4 to TRBJ1-6; D is uncertain. The V gene lost 3 bases and the J gene lost 9 bases, with 13 bases spanning the gap. This CDR3 is built from 14 residues. CDR1 is SGHNT and CDR2 is YYREEE in the germline V gene (reference sequence). CDR3 in DNA: TGTGCCAGCAGCTCAAGATGGAGTCTTTCACCCCTCCACTTT. The encoded protein is CASSSRWSLSPLHF.

This clone was counted a few times. One end of the junction does not line up with germline, which may come from a read error. V usage is TRBV7-9 and J usage is TRBJ2-7; 11 bases match TRBD2. The length of the CDR3 is 13 residues. CDR1 is SEHNR, CDR2 FQNEAQ, per germline (reference sequence). CDR3 amino acids: CAGSSGGASEQYF. CDR3 sequence (DNA): TGTGCCGGCAGTAGCGGGGGGGCATCCGAGCAGTACTTC.